The TCR beta chain under discussion was sequenced for a study of Ad26.COV2.S vaccination and SARS-CoV-2 variants. Profiled with immunoSEQ multiplex PCR; TCRdb holds only in-frame clones, not every one. The data hold under 550,000 clones, with roughly 88% observed a single time. The CDR3 contains 16 residues. Germline-derived CDR1 and CDR2 are MDHEN and SYDVKM. V dropped 4 bases and J dropped 3; count of bases not matched to a gene: 11. Regarding treatment: 15 to 20 received Ad26.COV2.S at low or high dose, single or two shots; about 5 received placebo; per-sample allocation not given. Material that was analyzed had been drawn on day 63 after the first vaccine or placebo injection.

The chain has TRBV28 and TRBJ1-1; 7 bases match TRBD1. Sequences were derived from peripheral blood, sampled in a trial of Ad26.COV2.S vaccine versus placebo. This receptor was obtained from a person between 18 and 65 years old who received the Ad26.COV2.S COVID-19 vaccine or a placebo. The CDR3 region has the DNA TGTGCCAGCAGTTACTTAGCAGGGCAGGGGGACACTGAAGCTTTCTTT. Amino acid sequence: CASSYLAGQGDTEAFF.